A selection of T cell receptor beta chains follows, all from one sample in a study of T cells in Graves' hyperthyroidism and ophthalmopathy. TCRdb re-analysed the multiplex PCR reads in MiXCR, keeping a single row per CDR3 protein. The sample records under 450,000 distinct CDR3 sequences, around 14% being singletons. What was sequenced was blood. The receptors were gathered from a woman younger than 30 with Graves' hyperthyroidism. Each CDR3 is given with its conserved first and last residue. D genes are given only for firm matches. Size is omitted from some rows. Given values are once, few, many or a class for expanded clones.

cdr3_aa: CASRRGYGYTF
cdr3_nt: TGTGCCAGCAGACGCGGGTATGGCTACACCTTC
clone_size: many
v_call: TRBV6-1
j_call: TRBJ1-2
d_call: -

cdr3_aa: CASSVAPRMNTEAFF
cdr3_nt: TGTGCCAGCAGCGTAGCCCCTCGAATGAACACTGAAGCTTTCTTT
clone_size: few
v_call: TRBV9
j_call: TRBJ1-1
d_call: -

cdr3_aa: CASSWRPGDGYTF
cdr3_nt: TGTGCCAGTAGTTGGAGGCCAGGGGATGGCTACACCTTC
clone_size: many
v_call: TRBV19
j_call: TRBJ1-2
d_call: -

cdr3_aa: CASSQGQGPTGELFF
cdr3_nt: TGTGCCAGTAGTCAGGGACAGGGCCCCACCGGGGAGCTGTTTTTT
clone_size: few
v_call: TRBV19
j_call: TRBJ2-2
d_call: TRBD1

cdr3_aa: CASSFGGGYEQYF
cdr3_nt: TGTGCCAGCAGCTTCGGGGGGGGCTACGAGCAGTACTTC
clone_size: few
v_call: TRBV7-3
j_call: TRBJ2-7
d_call: TRBD2

cdr3_aa: CSVGGEREQGEREQYF
cdr3_nt: TGCAGCGTTGGAGGGGAGAGGGAACAGGGCGAACGCGAGCAGTACTTC
clone_size: -
v_call: TRBV29-1
j_call: TRBJ2-7
d_call: -

cdr3_aa: CASSLGRGGQGYEKLFF
cdr3_nt: TGTGCCAGCAGCTTAGGGAGGGGCGGACAGGGCTATGAAAAACTGTTTTTT
clone_size: few
v_call: TRBV7-2
j_call: TRBJ1-4
d_call: TRBD1

cdr3_aa: CASSFHPGRESTPDTQYF
cdr3_nt: TGCGCCAGCAGCTTCCACCCCGGGCGGGAGAGTACCCCAGATACGCAGTATTTT
clone_size: few
v_call: TRBV5-1
j_call: TRBJ2-3
d_call: TRBD2

cdr3_aa: CASSASGLSSYNEQFF
cdr3_nt: TGTGCCAGCAGTGCATCTGGGCTTAGCTCCTACAATGAGCAGTTCTTC
clone_size: many
v_call: TRBV28
j_call: TRBJ2-1
d_call: -

cdr3_aa: CASSFGTGRSAAYNEQFF
cdr3_nt: TGTGCCAGCAGCTTTGGGACAGGGAGGTCGGCCGCTTACAATGAGCAGTTCTTC
clone_size: many
v_call: TRBV7-2
j_call: TRBJ2-1
d_call: TRBD1